One T cell receptor beta chain is described in this entry. The data belong to a study of blood T cell repertoires in COVID-19. Study background: Both acute and convalescent COVID-19 samples were obtained from the United States, Italy and Spain. T cells, B-cell-depleted T cells, or PBMCs provided the cDNA or gDNA that served as material.

This table comes from immunoSEQ multiplex PCR, and its TCRdb copy is limited to in-frame clones, with some not included. The table lists 200,000 to 250,000 clones, 88% of them singletons. The CDR3 runs to 19 residues. Germline V gene lookup returns CDR1 DFQATT and CDR2 SNEGSKA (reference sequence). V was pared by 3 bases and J by 0 bases, with 12 bases of the junction left unmatched. The cohort comprised adults aged about 18 to 89 years residing in some 24 US areas. In the 2 weeks before study entry, exposed participants met a COVID-19 case, which was PCR-confirmed or clinician-diagnosed. The chain couples TRBV20-1 to TRBJ2-1; 12 nucleotides agree with TRBD1. The clonotype was recovered from a woman younger than 45 who had been exposed to COVID-19. Material for sequencing was PBMCs or T cells enriched from blood (not recorded which). This chain's CDR3 is CSASQGQGAPRSSYNEQFF. DNA of the CDR3: TGCAGTGCTAGTCAGGGACAGGGGGCACCTCGGAGCTCCTACAATGAGCAGTTCTTC.